Listed below are T cell receptor beta chains from one sample, sequenced in a study of T cell repertoires in cytomegalovirus infection. TCRdb independently ran MiXCR on the reads; one entry per CDR3 protein. Here the sample spans about 740,000 distinct CDR3 sequences, 35% to 40% being singletons. Specimen: PBMCs. The receptor source for this set is a human donor in good health (CMV status not recorded). Some clones in this sample may be carry-over from other donors' samples. CDR3s include the opening cysteine and the closing phenylalanine or tryptophan. A D gene is named only where the DNA matches it firmly. Clone size is shown for a subset of rows, as once, few, many or a class of expanded clone.

size: few; V: TRBV4-1; length: 14; D: NA; J: TRBJ2-3; DNA: TGCGCCAGCAGCCAACCGGGCCCCCTAGATACGCAGTATTTT; CDR3: CASSQPGPLDTQYF
size: NA; V: TRBV18; length: 16; D: TRBD2; J: TRBJ2-1; DNA: TGTGCCAGCTCACCCCTCAGTCGGGGGGGCAGGAATGAGCAGTTCTTC; CDR3: CASSPLSRGGRNEQFF
size: NA; V: TRBV6-5; length: 14; D: NA; J: TRBJ1-2; DNA: TGTGCCAGCAGTTACTCGGGGGGTAACTATGGCTACACCTTC; CDR3: CASSYSGGNYGYTF
size: few; V: TRBV7-6; length: 16; D: TRBD1; J: TRBJ2-3; DNA: TGTGCCAGCAGCTTTGATCTTGACAGGGTCACAGATACGCAGTATTTT; CDR3: CASSFDLDRVTDTQYF
size: NA; V: TRBV5-1; length: 12; D: TRBD1; J: TRBJ1-1; DNA: TGCGCCAGCAGTCGTCACAGGGGGACGGCTTTCTTT; CDR3: CASSRHRGTAFF
size: NA; V: TRBV24-1; length: 14; D: NA; J: TRBJ2-3; DNA: TGTGCCACCAGTGAGGGCAGGCGCACAGATACGCAGTATTTT; CDR3: CATSEGRRTDTQYF
size: many; V: TRBV30; length: 13; D: NA; J: TRBJ1-2; DNA: TGTGCCTGGAGGAACTGGGACCGCTATGGCTACACCTTC; CDR3: CAWRNWDRYGYTF
size: NA; V: TRBV7-2; length: 16; D: TRBD2; J: TRBJ2-3; DNA: TGTGCCAGCAGCTCACCCAGCGGGAGTAGGCCAGATACGCAGTATTTT; CDR3: CASSSPSGSRPDTQYF
size: NA; V: TRBV20-1; length: 13; D: NA; J: TRBJ2-7; DNA: TGCAGTGCCGGGGACCTTTCCACCTACGAGCAGTACTTC; CDR3: CSAGDLSTYEQYF
size: few; V: TRBV28; length: 16; D: NA; J: TRBJ1-6; DNA: TGTGCCAGCAGTTTACTCGGGGAACCCTATAATTCACCCCTCCACTTT; CDR3: CASSLLGEPYNSPLHF
size: NA; V: TRBV24-1; length: 15; D: NA; J: TRBJ1-5; DNA: TGTGCCACCAGTGCTCGAGGGCGGCTCAATCAGCCCCAGCATTTT; CDR3: CATSARGRLNQPQHF
size: few; V: TRBV6-5; length: 16; D: NA; J: TRBJ2-1; DNA: TGTGCCAGCAGTTACTCGATTCCATGGGTCGGAAGTGAGCAGTTCTTC; CDR3: CASSYSIPWVGSEQFF
size: NA; V: TRBV4-2; length: 16; D: TRBD2; J: TRBJ2-1; DNA: TGTGCCAGCAGCCAAGAGAGCGGGGGGGCCTCCTATGAGCAGTTCTTC; CDR3: CASSQESGGASYEQFF